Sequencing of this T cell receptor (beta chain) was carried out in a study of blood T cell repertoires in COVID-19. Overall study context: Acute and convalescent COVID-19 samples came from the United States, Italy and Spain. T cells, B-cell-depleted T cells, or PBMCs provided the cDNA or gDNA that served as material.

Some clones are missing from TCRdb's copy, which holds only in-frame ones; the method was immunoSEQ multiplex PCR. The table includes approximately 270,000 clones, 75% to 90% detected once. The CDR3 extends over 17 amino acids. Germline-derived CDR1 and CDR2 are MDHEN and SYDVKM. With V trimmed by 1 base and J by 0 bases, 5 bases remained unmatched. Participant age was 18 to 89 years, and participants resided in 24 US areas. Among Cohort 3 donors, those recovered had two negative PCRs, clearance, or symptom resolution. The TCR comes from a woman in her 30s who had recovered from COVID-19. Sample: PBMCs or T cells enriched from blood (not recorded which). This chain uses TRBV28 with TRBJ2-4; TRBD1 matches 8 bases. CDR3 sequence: CASSLFVRGQAKNIQYF. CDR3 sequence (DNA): TGTGCCAGCAGTTTATTCGTCAGGGGGCAAGCCAAAAACATTCAGTACTTC.